The subject of this entry is one T cell receptor beta chain. Its matching antigen is unknown. The sample is drawn from a study of T cell responses to AZD1222 COVID-19 vaccine. Clones were read by immunoSEQ multiplex PCR, and TCRdb kept only the in-frame ones, dropping some. Of over 120,000 clones detected, approximately 92% appear once; the ten largest clones hold roughly 5%. Whole-study findings and limits: Of the AZD1222 recipients, only six were seropositive at baseline. Spike regions recognized by vaccine-associated CD4 TCRs spanned the protein, led by 160-218 and 743-854. There were repertoire samples only from the period after the peak T cell response. Clonal diversity was possibly underestimated, and the donors were mostly white British, with more females.

This CDR3 contains 13 residues. V shed 10 bases and J 5 bases; nucleotides not matched to a gene: 10. Germline CDR1 is LNHDA and CDR2 is SQIVND (reference sequence). The clonotype comes from an adult in good health. The sequencing here drew on peripheral blood, taken on day 0 of AZD1222 vaccination. This chain uses TRBV19 with TRBJ1-2, with 7 bases that match TRBD1. The CDR3 DNA follows: TGTGCCACCACAACAGGGGCCCCATATGGCTACACCTTC. The encoded protein is CATTTGAPYGYTF.